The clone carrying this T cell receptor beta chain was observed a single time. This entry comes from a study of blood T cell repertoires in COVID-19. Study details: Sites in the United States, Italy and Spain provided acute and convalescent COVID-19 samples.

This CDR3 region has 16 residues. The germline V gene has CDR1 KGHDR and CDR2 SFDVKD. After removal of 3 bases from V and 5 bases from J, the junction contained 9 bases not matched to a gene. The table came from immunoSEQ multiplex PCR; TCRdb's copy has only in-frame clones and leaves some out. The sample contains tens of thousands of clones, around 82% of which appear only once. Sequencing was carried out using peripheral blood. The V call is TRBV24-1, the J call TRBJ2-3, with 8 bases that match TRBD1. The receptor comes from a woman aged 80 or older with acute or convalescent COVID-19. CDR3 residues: CATSDIDRGEGDTQYF. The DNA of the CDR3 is TGTGCCACCAGTGATATAGACAGGGGAGAGGGAGATACGCAGTATTTT.